This T cell receptor beta chain was documented in a study of beta chain features in type 1 diabetes. Study as a whole: Similarity in age, gender and cell yields was seen between patients and healthy donors.

Study-wide results and caveats: All four CD4+ subsets from Type 1 diabetes patients carried moderately but significantly shorter TCRB CDR3s. In the patient group, naive, central memory and Treg TCRB repertoires seemed more alike than in the healthy donor group.

It was via CD45RO/CCR7/CD25/CD127/CD95/CD27 that CD4+ naive, central memory, regulatory and stem cell-like memory cells were sorted. Each population that was sorted was more than 98% pure. This clone was recorded a few times. Its antigen is unknown. The germline gives CDR1 DFQATT, CDR2 SNEGSKA (reference sequence). CDR3 size: 11 residues. Trimming took 2 bases from V and 6 from J, leaving 5 bases between them. Expressed TCRB transcripts were sequenced because the entire RNA isolate underwent reverse transcription. Some clones are missing from TCRdb's copy, which holds only in-frame ones; the method was immunoSEQ multiplex PCR. The data contain more than 200,000 clones, 15% to 20% of them singletons.

Sequenced input: naive CD4+ T cells from blood. V and J are TRBV20-1 and TRBJ2-1; D is ambiguous. The sequence derives from a man in his thirties or forties with type 1 diabetes. CDR3 bases: TGCAGTGCTAGAAACGGCAATGAGCAGTTCTTC. It specifies CSARNGNEQFF.